These 30 T cell receptor beta chains originate from one sample sequenced in a study of OX40 agonist ivuxolimab in advanced cancers. The library was obtained by the immunoSEQ multiplex PCR assay. Imported from immuneACCESS, the table was reduced by TCRdb to in-frame sequences with V and J called. These copies leave out some clones; in studies compared against another copy, an unresolved V gene accounts for under half, and the cause of the remainder is not known. The sample table records tens of thousands of clones; more than 85% of these occur just once. Around 20% of the sample is taken by the ten largest. Sequences were derived from CD4+ or CD8+ T cells sorted from blood, sampled in a trial of the OX40 agonist ivuxolimab. The receptors originated from an adult with an advanced solid tumor such as melanoma, head and neck, liver or kidney cancer.

The V call is TRBV5-6, the J call TRBJ1-6, with 7 bases fitting TRBD1. Germline V gives CDR1 SGHDT, CDR2 YYEEEE. This CDR3 comprises 16 residues. V shed 0 bases, J shed 4 bases, and the junction held 4 bases outside the gene matches. The CDR3: CASSLASGQYNSPLHF. The CDR3 DNA is TGTGCCAGCAGCTTGGCCTCGGGACAGTATAATTCACCCCTCCACTTT.

As DNA, the CDR3 is TGTGCCACTGGGAAATACAATGAGCAGTTCTTC. Protein sequence: CATGKYNEQFF. The rearrangement links TRBV6-5 to TRBJ2-1; the D is unclear. Germline values: CDR1 MNHEY, CDR2 SVGAGI. The CDR3 runs to 11 residues. V was shortened by 10 bases and J by 4 bases, with 8 bases between the two germline ends.

This chain connects TRBV7-6 to TRBJ2-5; 8 bases map to TRBD2. The trim removed 4 bases at V and 2 bases at J, leaving 12 bases unmatched. The CDR3 length is 17 residues. Germline V gives CDR1 SGHVS, CDR2 FNYEAQ. The CDR3 sequence: CASSSRGSGGKQETQYF. In DNA form, the CDR3 reads TGTGCCAGCAGCTCAAGGGGGTCGGGGGGGAAACAAGAGACCCAGTACTTC.

This chain links TRBV11-2 with TRBJ1-4, with D uncertain. The CDR3 runs to 15 residues. V lost 1 base and J lost 5, with 11 bases in between. Germline loops: CDR1 SGHAT, CDR2 FQNNGV. The CDR3 loop reads CASSLGWGGNEKLFF. Written as DNA, the CDR3 is TGTGCCAGCAGCTTAGGCTGGGGAGGGAATGAAAAACTGTTTTTT.

The chain is built from TRBV5-1 and TRBJ2-3, with TRBD2 matching over 9 bases. Germline lookup yields CDR1 SGHRS and CDR2 YFSETQ. The CDR3 extends over 15 amino acids. Losses at the gene ends were 0 bases for V and 6 bases for J; bases not matched to a gene: 5. In DNA form, the CDR3 reads TGCGCCAGCAGCTTGGTAGCGGGGGCAGGGGATACGCAGTATTTT. Encoded protein: CASSLVAGAGDTQYF.

The CDR3 spells CASSVEYSGGRETQYF. The CDR3 DNA reads TGTGCCAGCAGCGTAGAGTATAGCGGGGGCCGGGAGACCCAGTACTTC. This chain links TRBV9 with TRBJ2-5; 9 bases are shared with TRBD2. The CDR3 is 16 residues long. Germline CDR1 SGDLS, CDR2 YYNGEE. V trimming: 0 bases; J trimming: 5 bases; junction bases outside the gene matches: 8.

The CDR3 coding sequence is TGTGCCAGCAGCTTAGGGTGGACAGGCTTGGAGGGCTACACCTTC. It codes for CASSLGWTGLEGYTF. The rearrangement uses TRBV7-9 and TRBJ1-2; TRBD1 matches 7 bases. CDR1 and CDR2 (germline): SEHNR, FQNEAQ (reference sequence). The CDR3 is 15 residues long. J lost 8 bases, V lost 1 base, and 10 bases had no gene match.

This chain connects TRBV10-1 to TRBJ1-1, with D possibly being TRBD1 (5 bases). The CDR3 loop spans 13 amino acids. CDR1 WNHNN and CDR2 SYGVQD come from the germline V gene (reference sequence). V lost 7 bases and J lost 3, with 12 bases in between. In DNA form, the CDR3 reads TGCGCCAGCAAGGGCAGGGAAGACACTGAAGCTTTCTTT. Translation gives CASKGREDTEAFF.

The V gene is TRBV11-1, the J gene TRBJ2-7; TRBD1 matches 9 bases. Trimming removed 5 bases from V and 3 bases from J; junction bases left unmatched: 11. This CDR3 is 16 amino acids long. From germline, CDR1 is SGHAT and CDR2 FQDESV (reference sequence). The CDR3 DNA is TGTGCCAGCAGCCCCCCGGGACAGGGTCCCTACTACGAGCAGTACTTC. Its translation is CASSPPGQGPYYEQYF.

The V call is TRBV4-1, the J call TRBJ2-1; 11 bases map to TRBD2. The CDR3 is 15 amino acids. The germline V gene encodes CDR1 MGHRA and CDR2 YSYEKL. The J segment lost 10 bases and the V segment lost 5 bases, leaving 10 bases of the junction unmatched. This CDR3 reads CASSLLAGEPLEQFF. In DNA, the CDR3 is TGCGCCAGCAGCTTACTAGCGGGGGAGCCTTTAGAGCAGTTCTTC.

V gene TRBV7-6 combines with J gene TRBJ1-2, with 7 bases lining up with TRBD1. Germline CDR1 and CDR2: SGHVS and FNYEAQ. V lost 4 bases, J lost 6 bases, and 8 bases stayed unmatched. The CDR3 runs 14 residues. The DNA for the CDR3 is TGTGCCAGCAGCTCGACCGGGACAGAGAATGGCTACACCTTC. It is translated as CASSSTGTENGYTF. The whole variable domain, remainder taken from reference TRBV7-6 and TRBJ1-2, is GAGVSQSPRYKVTKRGQDVALRCDPISGHVSLYWYRQALGQGPEFLTYFNYEAQQDKSGLPNDRFSAERPEGSISTLTIQRTEQRDSAMYRCASSSTGTENGYTFGSGTRLTVV.

The chain carries TRBV11-2 and TRBJ2-1; 10 bases are a match to TRBD2. Germline lookup yields CDR1 SGHAT and CDR2 FQNNGV. This CDR3 has 15 amino acids. Losses at the gene ends were 5 bases for V and 2 bases for J; bases not matched to a gene: 3. The CDR3: CASSPGLAAYNEQFF. The CDR3 DNA reads as TGTGCCAGCAGCCCCGGACTAGCGGCCTACAATGAGCAGTTCTTC.

This chain links TRBV9 with TRBJ2-7; the D gene could be TRBD1 or TRBD2 (5 bases each). Trimming took 0 bases from V and 6 from J, leaving 16 bases between them. This CDR3 is 15 amino acids long. Germline V gene data show CDR1 as SGDLS and CDR2 as YYNGEE. The chain's CDR3 is CASSVGPTRDPEQYF. CDR3 coding DNA: TGTGCCAGCAGCGTAGGTCCTACCCGGGACCCCGAGCAGTACTTC.

This clone appeared a few times. The chain joins TRBV4-1 to TRBJ1-2, with D hard to call. The CDR3 loop spans 15 amino acids. Germline lookup yields CDR1 MGHRA and CDR2 YSYEKL. Trimming shortened V by 4 bases and J by 8 bases, and 20 bases separated the two germline ends. CDR3 DNA sequence: TGCGCCAGCAGCCTCATCATCCAGAGATGGTGGGGCTACACCTTC. This gives the protein CASSLIIQRWWGYTF.

This chain links TRBV18 with TRBJ1-6; a possible D gene is TRBD1 (5 bases). Germline V CDR1 and CDR2: KGHSH, LQKENI. The CDR3 has 15 amino acids. Trimming pared 3 bases from V and 6 bases from J, leaving 12 bases between. CDR3 DNA sequence: TGTGCCAGCTCACCCGGGGGGACGGTTAATTCACCCCTCCACTTT. Translation: CASSPGGTVNSPLHF.

The rearrangement uses TRBV4-1 and TRBJ2-1; TRBD2 matches 7 bases. Germline lookup yields CDR1 MGHRA and CDR2 YSYEKL. Trimming removed 5 bases from V and 8 bases from J; junction bases left unmatched: 9. CDR3 length: 14 residues. The CDR3 sequence: CASSNEWGGDEQFF. The DNA for the CDR3 is TGCGCCAGCAGCAACGAGTGGGGGGGGGATGAGCAGTTCTTC.

The chain carries TRBV5-6 and TRBJ1-1; a possible D gene is TRBD1 (6 bases). Germline lookup yields CDR1 SGHDT and CDR2 YYEEEE. There are 14 residues in the CDR3. Trimming left V 0 bases short and J 8 bases short, with 14 bases between. This CDR3 reads CASSLAGDRREAFF. The CDR3 region has the DNA TGTGCCAGCAGCTTGGCAGGGGATCGTCGGGAAGCTTTCTTT.

The chain joins TRBV5-4 to TRBJ1-2; 8 nucleotides agree with TRBD1. CDR3 length: 16 amino acids. Unmatched junction bases numbered 14, after V lost 4 bases and J lost 6 bases. CDR1 and CDR2 (germline): SGHNT, YYREEE (reference sequence). The CDR3 region has the DNA TGTGCCAGCAGCAGGACAGGGTTCGAAAACTGGGATGGCTACACCTTC. Its translation: CASSRTGFENWDGYTF.

This chain joins TRBV9 and TRBJ2-7; TRBD1 agrees at 7 bases. The germline V gene encodes CDR1 SGDLS and CDR2 YYNGEE. The CDR3 extends over 13 amino acids. J was trimmed by 2 bases and V by 3 bases; bases with no gene match: 2. The CDR3 sequence is CASSAGTAYEQYF. The DNA for the CDR3 is TGTGCCAGCAGCGCCGGGACAGCCTACGAGCAGTACTTC. Looking up the rest from reference TRBV9 and TRBJ2-7 gives the full variable domain: DSGVTQTPKHLITATGQRVTLRCSPRSGDLSVYWYQQSLDQGLQFLIQYYNGEERAKGNILERFSAQQFPDLHSELNLSSLELGDSALYFCASSAGTAYEQYFGPGTRLTVT.

The CDR3 DNA is TGTGCCAGCAGCGTGGGTGGGGACTCCTACGAGCAGTACTTC. Its protein is CASSVGGDSYEQYF. This chain uses TRBV9 with TRBJ2-7, with D unresolved. The V end lost 2 bases, the J end lost 0 bases, and 9 bases lay between the germline ends. CDR1 is SGDLS, CDR2 YYNGEE, per germline. The CDR3 runs to 14 residues.

The table lists this clone with a count of one. The gene calls are TRBV19 and TRBJ1-1, with 7 bases lining up with TRBD1. J lost 4 bases, V lost 3 bases, and 8 bases had no gene match. This CDR3 contains 15 residues. Germline V gene data show CDR1 as LNHDA and CDR2 as SQIVND (reference sequence). The CDR3 DNA is TGTGCCAGTAGTATCAACCCGACAGGGATCACTGAAGCTTTCTTT. It is translated as CASSINPTGITEAFF. Full variable domain (rest looked up from reference TRBV19 and TRBJ1-1): DGGITQSPKYLFRKEGQNVTLSCEQNLNHDAMYWYRQDPGQGLRLIYYSQIVNDFQKGDIAEGYSVSREKKESFPLTVTSAQKNPTAFYLCASSINPTGITEAFFGQGTRLTVV.

V gene TRBV7-8 combines with J gene TRBJ2-5; 8 nucleotides agree with TRBD2. The CDR3 length is 13 residues. With V trimmed by 5 bases and J by 4 bases, 3 bases remained unmatched. Per the germline V gene, CDR1 is SGHVS and CDR2 is FQNEAQ. The CDR3 loop is CASSPGTRETQYF. As DNA, the CDR3 is TGTGCCAGCAGCCCGGGGACTAGAGAGACCCAGTACTTC.

V is TRBV27 and J is TRBJ2-7, with D possibly being TRBD1 (5 bases). This CDR3 is built from 12 residues. CDR1 MNHEY and CDR2 SMNVEV come from the germline V gene (reference sequence). V dropped 7 bases and J dropped 5 bases, with 12 bases sitting between them. This chain's CDR3 is CASKAGPNEQYF. Here the CDR3 DNA reads TGTGCCAGCAAGGCAGGGCCTAACGAGCAGTACTTC.

The chain couples TRBV5-6 to TRBJ2-1; 11 bases agree with TRBD1. CDR1 is SGHDT, CDR2 YYEEEE, per germline. This CDR3 is 19 amino acids long. V gave up 0 bases and J gave up 4 bases; unmatched junction bases: 12. The CDR3 is CASSLAPGAGQGVYNEQFF. In DNA, the CDR3 is TGTGCCAGCAGCTTGGCCCCCGGTGCGGGACAGGGGGTGTACAATGAGCAGTTCTTC.

J is TRBJ1-3 and V is TRBV28; 7 bases fit TRBD1. In germline, CDR1 is MDHEN, CDR2 SYDVKM. V shed 5 bases, J shed 3 bases, and the junction held 7 bases outside the gene matches. This CDR3 is built from 15 residues. The CDR3 here is CASSPRQGGGNTIYF. The CDR3 region has the DNA TGTGCCAGCAGTCCGCGACAGGGAGGTGGAAACACCATATATTTT.

The CDR3 DNA reads as TGTGCCAGCAGCTTAGGGGCGGGGATCTCCTACGAGCAGTACTTC. Translated: CASSLGAGISYEQYF. The rearrangement uses TRBV7-6 and TRBJ2-7; maybe TRBD2 (6 bases). The CDR3 has 15 residues. V lost 1 base, J lost 0 bases, and 10 bases lay in between. Germline CDR1 SGHVS, CDR2 FNYEAQ.

The chain combines TRBV4-1 with TRBJ2-2; 12 bases map to TRBD2. Germline CDR1 is MGHRA and CDR2 is YSYEKL. V shed 6 bases, J shed 5 bases, and the junction held 4 bases outside the gene matches. The CDR3 has 15 residues. The CDR3 DNA follows: TGCGCCAGCAGTCCTAGCGGGGGGGCAACCGGGGAGCTGTTTTTT. It translates to CASSPSGGATGELFF.

Concerning this clone: The sample carries other DNA sequences with the same CDR3. V is TRBV4-2 and J is TRBJ2-7, with no clear D. Trimming stripped 1 base from V and 5 bases from J, with 9 bases between. This CDR3 region has 13 residues. Germline-derived CDR1 and CDR2 are LGHNA and YNFKEQ. The CDR3 bases are TGTGCCAGCAGCCAAGCAGGTCCTGACGAGCAGTACTTC. Translation: CASSQAGPDEQYF.

The gene calls are TRBV28 and TRBJ2-3, with D perhaps TRBD2 (6 bases). CDR3 length: 12 residues. The germline V and J ends were trimmed by 10 bases and 2 bases, with 10 bases remaining between them. Looked up from germline, CDR1 is MDHEN and CDR2 is SYDVKM. The CDR3 nucleotides are TGTGCCACAGGAGGGTTCACAGATACGCAGTATTTT. It encodes CATGGFTDTQYF.

This chain connects TRBV7-6 to TRBJ2-2; D unresolved. The CDR3 is 12 residues long. Trimming pared 2 bases from V and 4 bases from J, leaving 2 bases between. Per the germline V gene, CDR1 is SGHVS and CDR2 is FNYEAQ. The chain's CDR3 is CASSLLTGELFF. DNA for the CDR3: TGTGCCAGCAGCTTACTCACCGGGGAGCTGTTTTTT.